This T cell receptor (beta chain) was documented in a study of blood T cell repertoires in COVID-19. For the study at large: Specimens from acute and convalescent COVID-19 originated in the United States, Italy and Spain. The analysed material was cDNA or gDNA that came from T cells, B-cell-depleted T cells, or PBMCs.

There are 17 residues in the CDR3. Germline assignment: CDR1 SEHNR and CDR2 FQNEAQ (reference sequence). V lost 7 bases to trimming and J lost 0 bases, with 18 bases between them. Methods used by the authors: Nucleated cell counts were estimated from reference gene primer amplification. Only in-frame clones appear in the TCRdb table, and some are missing; sequencing was by immunoSEQ multiplex PCR. The D gene and trimming were derived from the DNA, and the V and J assignments and clone size from that table. The table includes some 140,000 clones, less than 80% detected once. Material for sequencing was peripheral blood. This clonotype originated in a man aged 55 to 70 with acute or convalescent COVID-19. The chain combines TRBV7-9 with TRBJ1-4, with a tentative D call TRBD1 (6 bases). CDR3 sequence: CASTKGQGSSTNEKLFF. DNA of the CDR3: TGTGCCAGCACCAAAGGGCAGGGGAGTTCAACTAATGAAAAACTGTTTTTT.